Following are 29 T cell receptor beta chains from one sample sequenced in a study of control samples from healthy donors and cancer patients (dated by TCRdb to 2019 to 2021). Libraries were made using the immunoSEQ multiplex PCR assay. TCRdb re-hosts the immuneACCESS table, in-frame sequences only. Its copies lack some clones; in the studies checked, an unresolved V gene accounts for under half of them, and the cause for the rest is not known. Within this sample are some 210,000 clones, with around 90% of them counted one time only. The top ten clonotypes cover approximately 1.8% of the sample. The sample was blood. All receptors derive from a man aged 25 to 45 in good health.

CDR3 sequence: CASSPPLGRELFF. The CDR3, as DNA: TGCGCCAGCAGCCCGCCCCTGGGGCGGGAGCTGTTTTTT. V usage is TRBV4-1 and J usage is TRBJ2-2; D might be TRBD1 (5 bases). CDR1 and CDR2 from the germline V gene are MGHRA and YSYEKL. The germline V and J ends were trimmed by 4 bases and 9 bases, with 12 bases remaining between them. The CDR3 covers 13 residues.

The V and J genes are TRBV15 and TRBJ1-2; perhaps TRBD1 as D (6 bases). The V gene's germline CDR1 is LNHNV and CDR2 YYDKDF (reference sequence). This CDR3 region has 17 residues. V was cut by 1 base and J by 6 bases, with 21 bases left in between. The chain's CDR3 is CATSRVLSGTPSDGYTF. The CDR3 DNA sequence: TGTGCCACCAGCAGAGTCCTGAGCGGGACACCCTCCGATGGCTACACCTTC.

This clone was counted once. The chain has TRBV3-1 (or the pseudogene TRBV3-2) and TRBJ1-2, with D perhaps TRBD1 (6 bases). The CDR3 covers 15 residues. V dropped 4 bases and J dropped 6 bases, with 18 bases sitting between them. Germline values: CDR1 LGHDT, CDR2 YNNKEL (reference sequence). As DNA, the CDR3 is TGTGCCAGCAGCCTGAAAGGGGGGCCAAGTAATGGCTACACCTTC. Translated, it gives CASSLKGGPSNGYTF.

This chain uses TRBV5-1 with TRBJ2-3; TRBD1 matches 7 bases. CDR1 is SGHRS and CDR2 is YFSETQ in the germline V gene. CDR3 length: 15 amino acids. Trimming at V came to 9 bases and at J to 0 bases, leaving 10 bases not matched to a gene. CDR3 sequence reads: CATSMGQISTDTQYF. CDR3 nucleotide sequence: TGCGCCACTTCGATGGGACAGATTAGCACAGATACGCAGTATTTT.

The CDR3 DNA follows: TGTGCCAGCAGCTTACGTAGCGGGGGGGCCGCAGATACGCAGTATTTT. Its translation: CASSLRSGGAADTQYF. The chain has TRBV11-2 and TRBJ2-3; 11 nucleotides match TRBD2. The CDR3 has 16 amino acids. The trim removed 2 bases at V and 4 bases at J, leaving 5 bases unmatched. Germline CDR1 and CDR2: SGHAT and FQNNGV.

The chain couples TRBV11-2 to TRBJ2-2; 8 positions match TRBD1. The V gene end was trimmed by 5 bases and the J gene end by 5 bases; junction bases not matched to a gene: 7. In germline, CDR1 is SGHAT, CDR2 FQNNGV. This CDR3 is built from 15 residues. CDR3 in DNA: TGTGCCAGCAGCACAAGGACAGGGCGAACCGGGGAGCTGTTTTTT. It translates to CASSTRTGRTGELFF.

This clone was seen more than once but under ten times. The V gene is TRBV7-9, the J gene TRBJ2-1; TRBD2 matches at 9 bases. Germline V lookup: CDR1 SEHNR, CDR2 FQNEAQ (reference sequence). The CDR3 is made up of 18 amino acids. The J segment lost 4 bases and the V segment lost 5 bases, leaving 15 bases of the junction unmatched. DNA for the CDR3: TGTGCCAGCAGCCCCGGACGAGGAGGGCTAGCGGGGTACAATGAGCAGTTCTTC. It codes for CASSPGRGGLAGYNEQFF. The complete variable domain, with remaining parts taken from reference TRBV7-9 and TRBJ2-1, reads DTGVSQNPRHKITKRGQNVTFRCDPISEHNRLYWYRQTLGQGPEFLTYFQNEAQLEKSRLLSDRFSAERPKGSFSTLEIQRTEQGDSAMYLCASSPGRGGLAGYNEQFFGPGTRLTVL.

The chain combines TRBV6-5 with TRBJ1-4, with a possible D match to TRBD1 (6 bases). Germline V gene sequence: CDR1 MNHEY, CDR2 SVGAGI. V dropped 2 bases and J dropped 7 bases, with 14 bases sitting between them. CDR3 length: 15 amino acids. The CDR3 DNA is TGTGCCAGCAGTTACGAAGGGGGGCAGCGTGAAAAACTGTTTTTT. Translating it yields CASSYEGGQREKLFF.

This clone appeared a single time. The chain employs TRBV3-1 (or the pseudogene TRBV3-2) and TRBJ1-1; the D is unclear. This CDR3 has 14 residues. Per germline, CDR1 LGHDT and CDR2 YNNKEL (reference sequence). V was trimmed by 2 bases and J by 0 bases, leaving 7 bases between them. CDR3 protein: CASSQSGMNTEAFF. The DNA for the CDR3 is TGTGCCAGCAGCCAAAGTGGGATGAACACTGAAGCTTTCTTT.

The V call is TRBV6-1, the J call TRBJ1-1, with D hard to call. The CDR3 runs 16 residues. V shed 0 bases and J shed 2 bases, with 13 bases lying between them. Per germline, CDR1 MNHNS and CDR2 SASEGT. DNA of the CDR3: TGTGCCAGCAGTGAAGCGCACGATTTTTATAACACTGAAGCTTTCTTT. Protein: CASSEAHDFYNTEAFF.

The chain employs TRBV29-1 and TRBJ1-2, with D perhaps matching TRBD1 (5 bases). The CDR3 has 12 residues. Trimming cost V 6 bases and J 5 bases, with 13 bases left between them. The germline gives CDR1 SQVTM, CDR2 ANQGSEA. The CDR3 loop is CSVQTGFYGYTF. In DNA form, the CDR3 reads TGCAGCGTGCAAACAGGTTTTTATGGCTACACCTTC.

The chain recombines TRBV24-1 with TRBJ2-1; tentatively, D is TRBD1 (5 bases). Trimming cost V 4 bases and J 4 bases, with 13 bases left between them. The CDR3 runs 15 residues. CDR1 is KGHDR, CDR2 SFDVKD, per germline. The CDR3 coding sequence is TGTGCCACCAGTGACCCTACGACAGCTTACAATGAGCAGTTCTTC. It yields the protein CATSDPTTAYNEQFF.

The rearrangement uses TRBV29-1 and TRBJ1-2; 12 bases are shared with TRBD1. With V trimmed by 3 bases and J by 2 bases, 7 bases remained unmatched. The CDR3 extends over 16 amino acids. Germline CDR1 reads SQVTM; CDR2 reads ANQGSEA. The chain's CDR3 is CSVERDRGLVNYGYTF. The CDR3 nucleotides read TGCAGCGTTGAGCGGGACAGGGGGCTCGTGAACTATGGCTACACCTTC.

The chain links TRBV7-9 to TRBJ1-2; the D is unclear. Germline V lookup: CDR1 SEHNR, CDR2 FQNEAQ (reference sequence). With 4 bases removed from V and 8 bases from J, the gap between germline ends came to 17 bases. The CDR3 runs to 14 residues. The CDR3 DNA reads as TGTGCCAGCAGCTCATCCCAGGCACCTCGGGGCTACACCTTC. This translates into CASSSSQAPRGYTF.

The chain combines TRBV7-8 with TRBJ2-3, with TRBD2 matching over 10 bases. V was pared by 4 bases and J by 3 bases, with 10 bases of the junction left unmatched. Germline values: CDR1 SGHVS, CDR2 FQNEAQ. The CDR3 extends over 17 amino acids. In DNA, the CDR3 is TGTGCCAGCAGCTCCCTCAGCGGGGGGGCCGTGACAGATACGCAGTATTTT. Amino acid sequence: CASSSLSGGAVTDTQYF. The variable domain in full, completed from reference TRBV7-8 and TRBJ2-3, reads GAGVSQSPRYKVAKRGQDVALRCDPISGHVSLFWYQQALGQGPEFLTYFQNEAQLDKSGLPSDRFFAERPEGSVSTLKIQRTQQEDSAVYLCASSSLSGGAVTDTQYFGPGTRLTVL.

The chain links TRBV4-1 to TRBJ1-4, with unresolved D. Germline V gene sequence: CDR1 MGHRA, CDR2 YSYEKL. The CDR3 spans 17 residues. V was shortened by 0 bases and J by 1 base, with 12 bases between the two germline ends. The CDR3 DNA follows: TGCGCCAGCAGCCAAGATTCTGGGTGGGAAACTAATGAAAAACTGTTTTTT. This codes for CASSQDSGWETNEKLFF.

This clone was seen just once. This rearrangement joins TRBV30 to TRBJ1-6, with 8 bases that match TRBD1. Germline lookup yields CDR1 GTSNPN and CDR2 SVGIG (reference sequence). The CDR3 extends over 13 amino acids. The trim removed 1 base at V and 10 bases at J, leaving 3 bases unmatched. The CDR3 is CAWSGQGTSPLHF. As DNA, the CDR3 is TGTGCCTGGAGTGGACAGGGGACGTCACCCCTCCACTTT.

Regarding this clone: Other DNA sequences from this sample encode an identical CDR3 as well. For the CDR3, the DNA is TGTGCCAGCAGCGTCGTAGGGGAAACCGGGGAGCTGTTTTTT. Its translation is CASSVVGETGELFF. The chain recombines TRBV9 with TRBJ2-2, with a tentative D call TRBD1 (5 bases). Germline V CDR1 and CDR2: SGDLS, YYNGEE. The germline V and J ends were trimmed by 2 bases and 5 bases, with 10 bases remaining between them. The CDR3 is 14 amino acids.

The chain is built from TRBV3-1 (or the pseudogene TRBV3-2) and TRBJ1-5, with D possibly matching TRBD1 (6 bases). V lost 2 bases and J 6 bases, leaving 17 bases between the germline ends. The CDR3 length is 16 residues. CDR1 and CDR2 (germline): LGHDT, YNNKEL (reference sequence). The CDR3 loop reads CASSQQGGSPSQPQHF. In DNA form, the CDR3 reads TGTGCCAGCAGCCAACAAGGGGGATCCCCTAGTCAGCCCCAGCATTTT.

The chain carries TRBV6-2 or TRBV6-3 and TRBJ2-1; 8 bases map to TRBD1. Trimming removed 5 bases from V and 7 bases from J; junction bases left unmatched: 10. The CDR3 extends over 15 amino acids. CDR1 MNHEY and CDR2 SVGEGT come from the germline V gene. CDR3 in DNA: TGTGCCAGCAGTCGCTATCGACAGGGGAGAAATGAGCAGTTCTTC. Amino acids: CASSRYRQGRNEQFF.

The CDR3 spells CASGPALGTGTDTQYF. CDR3 bases: TGTGCTAGTGGCCCCGCGTTAGGGACAGGGACAGATACGCAGTATTTT. The chain recombines TRBV12-5 with TRBJ2-3, with 9 nucleotides matching TRBD1. From germline, CDR1 is LGHNT and CDR2 FRNRAP. With 6 bases clipped from V and 3 bases from J, the junction kept 10 bases outside the gene matches. The CDR3 spans 16 residues. Drawing the rest from reference TRBV12-5 and TRBJ2-3, the complete variable domain is DARVTQTPRHKVTEMGQEVTMRCQPILGHNTVFWYRQTMMQGLELLAYFRNRAPLDDSGMPKDRFSAEMPDATLATLKIQPSEPRDSAVYFCASGPALGTGTDTQYFGPGTRLTVL.

The chain uses TRBV30 and TRBJ1-2; TRBD1 might be the D (6 bases). V was clipped by 1 base and J by 8 bases, with 11 bases between them. The CDR3 runs 12 residues. Germline CDR1 and CDR2: GTSNPN and SVGIG (reference sequence). This CDR3 reads CAWSGQGTGYTF. The CDR3, as DNA: TGTGCCTGGAGTGGGCAGGGGACCGGCTACACCTTC.

This chain connects TRBV5-1 to TRBJ1-1; tentatively, D is TRBD1 (5 bases). Germline V CDR1 and CDR2: SGHRS, YFSETQ. V lost 3 bases and J lost 0, with 15 bases in between. The CDR3 sequence is 16 residues long. The CDR3 region has the DNA TGCGCCAGCAGCTATGATCCGGGACCCATGAACACTGAAGCTTTCTTT. This translates into CASSYDPGPMNTEAFF.

The CDR3 sequence: CASSEAKNRGSYTF. The DNA of the CDR3 is TGTGCCAGCAGTGAAGCAAAGAACAGGGGTAGCTACACCTTC. The chain has TRBV6-1 and TRBJ1-2; 7 nucleotides agree with TRBD1. Per the germline V gene, CDR1 is MNHNS and CDR2 is SASEGT. This CDR3 spans 14 amino acids. V was clipped by 0 bases and J by 9 bases; unmatched bases: 7.

The chain combines TRBV6-1 with TRBJ1-4; TRBD1 is a possible D gene (5 bases). The germline gives CDR1 MNHNS, CDR2 SASEGT. V dropped 1 base and J dropped 4 bases, with 13 bases sitting between them. This CDR3 spans 16 amino acids. CDR3: CASSEVATEFNEKLFF. In DNA, the CDR3 is TGTGCCAGCAGTGAAGTAGCGACAGAATTTAATGAAAAACTGTTTTTT.

V and J are TRBV25-1 and TRBJ1-1; D not resolved. V lost 0 bases and J lost 10, with 18 bases in between. The germline V gene encodes CDR1 MGHDK and CDR2 SYGVNS. The CDR3 is 15 amino acids. Here the CDR3 reads CASSEYGQAGVVAFF. The CDR3 DNA reads TGTGCCAGCAGTGAATACGGGCAGGCTGGGGTAGTAGCTTTCTTT.

This clone has only a few counts. Other nucleotide sequences in the sample specify the same CDR3. The chain carries TRBV12-3 or TRBV12-4 and TRBJ1-2, with 10 bases aligning to TRBD1. Trimming took 7 bases from V and 6 from J; bases not matched to a gene: 5. The CDR3 totals 13 residues. The CDR3 sequence: CASNQDRGNGYTF. Here the CDR3 DNA reads TGTGCCAGCAACCAGGACAGGGGGAATGGCTACACCTTC.

V is TRBV28 and J is TRBJ2-3; unclear D gene. The CDR3 covers 16 residues. Germline V lookup: CDR1 MDHEN, CDR2 SYDVKM. The V end was cut by 1 base, the J end by 0 bases, with 11 bases between. CDR3 bases: TGTGCCAGCAGTTTATCGGCAGTACGGAGCACAGATACGCAGTATTTT. Translating gives CASSLSAVRSTDTQYF.

This chain uses TRBV29-1 with TRBJ1-2, with 8 bases identical to TRBD1. The length of the CDR3 is 13 residues. Unmatched junction bases numbered 4, after V lost 2 bases and J lost 5 bases. Germline-derived CDR1 and CDR2 are SQVTM and ANQGSEA. CDR3 sequence: CSVERQGLYGYTF. The CDR3 DNA is TGCAGCGTTGAAAGACAGGGGCTTTATGGCTACACCTTC.